The rows below give T cell receptor beta chains drawn from one sample of a study of Ad26.COV2.S vaccination and SARS-CoV-2 variants. Assay used: immunoSEQ multiplex PCR; TCRdb lists only in-frame clones, some missing. The sample lists 350,000 to 450,000 clones; roughly 84% were seen once. The sequenced sample was peripheral blood, obtained in a trial of Ad26.COV2.S vaccine versus placebo. The receptors here all came from a person aged 18-60 years who received the Ad26.COV2.S COVID-19 vaccine or a placebo. The CDR3 runs from the conserved cysteine through the conserved F or W. Fields, in order: J gene, D gene, clone size, V gene, CDR3 protein, CDR3 DNA. A D gene is named only where the DNA matches it firmly. A row's size may be missing; if present it is once, few, many or a size class.

TRBJ2-5 | TRBD2 | . | TRBV2 | CASSEGSGGMVTQYF | TGTGCCAGCAGTGAAGGTAGCGGGGGGATGGTGACCCAGTACTTC
TRBJ2-3 | TRBD2 | . | TRBV10-3 | CAISESGLAGGDTQYF | TGTGCCATCAGTGAGTCGGGACTAGCGGGGGGGGATACGCAGTATTTT
TRBJ2-6 | . | . | TRBV6-4 | CASSDHSGANVLTF | TGTGCCAGCAGTGACCACTCTGGGGCCAACGTCCTGACTTTC
TRBJ2-1 | . | . | TRBV12-5 | CASGLNIQGSEQFF | TGTGCTAGTGGTTTGAATATCCAAGGGAGTGAGCAGTTCTTC
TRBJ2-7 | TRBD2 | . | TRBV5-1 | CASSLSGGLSYEQYF | TGCGCCAGCAGCCTTAGCGGGGGACTCTCCTACGAGCAGTACTTC
TRBJ1-1 | . | few | TRBV10-3 | CAISESGSLNTEAFF | TGTGCCATCAGTGAGTCGGGCAGTCTAAACACTGAAGCTTTCTTT
TRBJ2-5 | . | . | TRBV27 | CASSLSVGVQTQYF | TGTGCCAGCTCCCTTAGCGTAGGGGTACAGACCCAGTACTTC
TRBJ2-7 | TRBD1 | . | TRBV7-6 | CASSSPGQGFYEQYF | TGTGCCAGCAGCTCCCCGGGACAGGGGTTCTACGAGCAGTACTTC
TRBJ2-2 | . | . | TRBV7-2 | CASSFPWGELFF | TGTGCCAGCAGCTTTCCGTGGGGGGAGCTGTTTTTT
TRBJ2-1 | TRBD2 | . | TRBV7-9 | CASILPLSSGAQAYNEQFF | TGTGCCAGCATCCTCCCCTTATCTAGCGGGGCCCAAGCCTACAATGAGCAGTTCTTC
TRBJ1-5 | . | few | TRBV2 | CASSVAAAGAQHF | TGTGCCAGCAGTGTAGCAGCCGCAGGGGCCCAGCATTTT
TRBJ2-1 | . | . | TRBV20-1 | CSGAWGNEQFF | TGCAGTGGCGCCTGGGGCAATGAGCAGTTCTTC
TRBJ1-2 | TRBD1 | . | TRBV2 | CAGGDRGFYGYTF | TGTGCCGGGGGGGACAGGGGCTTCTATGGCTACACCTTC
TRBJ2-7 | TRBD1 | . | TRBV7-9 | CASSDTGQGYEQYF | TGTGCCAGCAGCGATACCGGACAGGGCTACGAGCAGTACTTC
TRBJ1-2 | . | . | TRBV24-1 | CATSDGGSSYGYTF | TGTGCCACCAGTGATGGAGGCAGCTCGTATGGCTACACCTTC
TRBJ1-3 | . | few | TRBV3-1/TRBV3-2 | CASSPRVLSSGNTIYF | TGTGCCAGCAGCCCCAGGGTCCTGAGCTCTGGAAACACCATATATTTT
TRBJ1-5 | . | once | TRBV12-3/TRBV12-4 | CASSLGRSQPQHF | TGTGCCAGCAGTTTAGGTAGAAGTCAGCCCCAGCATTTT
TRBJ1-6 | . | . | TRBV18 | CASSPPNSPLHF | TGTGCCAGCTCACCACCAAATTCACCCCTCCACTTT
TRBJ1-4 | TRBD1 | . | TRBV19 | CASSSGQGARGEKLFF | TGTGCCAGTAGTTCGGGACAGGGGGCGCGGGGTGAAAAACTGTTTTTT
TRBJ2-5 | . | . | TRBV4-3 | CASSQDRGHLETQYF | TGCGCCAGCAGCCAAGACCGCGGCCACTTGGAGACCCAGTACTTC
TRBJ1-2 | . | . | TRBV10-3 | CAISDADGYTF | TGTGCCATCAGTGATGCGGATGGCTACACCTTC
TRBJ2-5 | . | . | TRBV15 | CATSSPGLRAETQYF | TGTGCCACCAGCTCCCCGGGACTCCGTGCAGAGACCCAGTACTTC
TRBJ2-7 | . | . | TRBV25-1 | CASSPPARSYEQYF | TGTGCCAGCTCCCCCCCGGCAAGATCCTACGAGCAGTACTTC
TRBJ2-7 | . | once | TRBV25-1 | CASSEWGYEQYF | TGTGCCAGCAGTGAATGGGGGTACGAGCAGTACTTC
TRBJ1-5 | TRBD1 | . | TRBV30 | CAWGTGIDQPQHF | TGTGCCTGGGGGACAGGGATCGATCAGCCCCAGCATTTT
TRBJ1-1 | . | . | TRBV19 | CASSIIGGSNTEAFF | TGTGCCAGTAGTATAATAGGGGGTTCGAACACTGAAGCTTTCTTT
TRBJ1-2 | TRBD1 | few | TRBV6-1 | CASSEVGTGGGYTF | TGTGCCAGCAGTGAGGTTGGTACAGGGGGTGGCTACACCTTC
TRBJ1-2 | . | . | TRBV7-3 | CASSQTGHSDGYTF | TGTGCCAGCAGCCAGACAGGCCACAGTGATGGCTACACCTTC
TRBJ1-6 | . | . | TRBV19 | CASSIRTALNSPLHF | TGTGCCAGTAGTATTCGGACAGCGCTAAATTCACCCCTCCACTTT
TRBJ1-1 | . | . | TRBV5-1 | CASSLGTIAPGEAFF | TGCGCCAGCAGCTTGGGGACCATAGCTCCGGGTGAAGCTTTCTTT
TRBJ2-3 | . | . | TRBV5-5 | CASSLGGARTDTQYF | TGTGCCAGCAGCTTGGGAGGGGCCCGCACAGATACGCAGTATTTT
TRBJ2-7 | . | . | TRBV5-1 | CASSLEPASYEQYF | TGCGCCAGCAGCTTGGAGCCAGCCTCCTACGAGCAGTACTTC
TRBJ2-5 | . | . | TRBV30 | CAQTSPSETQYF | TGTGCCCAGACTTCACCGTCAGAGACCCAGTACTTC
TRBJ2-7 | TRBD1 | . | TRBV29-1 | CSVERPGGDEQYF | TGCAGCGTTGAACGACCAGGGGGAGACGAGCAGTACTTC
TRBJ2-1 | . | . | TRBV11-2 | CASSLGLVVGYNEQFF | TGTGCCAGCAGCTTAGGGCTCGTGGTAGGGTACAATGAGCAGTTCTTC
TRBJ2-3 | TRBD2 | . | TRBV20-1 | CSASPLAGRRTDTQYF | TGCAGTGCTAGTCCCCTAGCGGGGAGACGCACAGATACGCAGTATTTT
TRBJ1-1 | . | . | TRBV5-4 | CAIQRMNTEAFF | TGTGCCATCCAACGAATGAACACTGAAGCTTTCTTT
TRBJ1-2 | . | . | TRBV5-4 | CASSSTDFWGFHGYTF | TGTGCCAGCAGCTCAACGGACTTTTGGGGGTTTCATGGCTACACCTTC
TRBJ2-1 | . | . | TRBV6-2/TRBV6-3 | CASSYLGPSLGNEQFF | TGTGCCAGCAGTTATTTGGGCCCTAGCCTGGGCAATGAGCAGTTCTTC
TRBJ2-1 | . | . | TRBV9 | CASSETLEPEQFF | TGTGCCAGCAGCGAGACGCTTGAGCCTGAGCAGTTCTTC
TRBJ1-5 | . | few | TRBV5-8 | CASSLEETGDQPQHF | TGTGCCAGCAGCTTGGAGGAGACAGGTGATCAGCCCCAGCATTTT
TRBJ1-5 | . | . | TRBV2 | CASSEVLGGLSNQPQHF | TGTGCCAGCAGTGAAGTCTTGGGGGGTTTAAGCAATCAGCCCCAGCATTTT
TRBJ1-1 | . | . | TRBV6-5 | CASNPTRTRAEAFF | TGTGCCAGCAATCCGACGAGGACTCGCGCTGAAGCTTTCTTT
TRBJ1-1 | . | . | TRBV29-1 | CRGVVLNTEAFF | TGCAGGGGGGTCGTTTTGAACACTGAAGCTTTCTTT
TRBJ1-1 | TRBD1 | . | TRBV11-3 | CASSLVYSDRAFF | TGTGCCAGCAGCTTAGTTTATTCGGACAGGGCTTTCTTT
TRBJ2-1 | TRBD1 | once | TRBV9 | CASSVLGGQGPYNEQFF | TGTGCCAGCAGCGTCCTTGGCGGACAGGGCCCCTACAATGAGCAGTTCTTC
TRBJ1-1 | . | . | TRBV7-9 | CASSLTGMNTEAFF | TGTGCCAGCAGCTTAACAGGGATGAACACTGAAGCTTTCTTT